A single sample is the source of the 16 T cell receptor beta chains below, sequenced in a study of monozygotic twins with inflammatory bowel disease. With the 5' RACE reads reprocessed, TCRdb shows one record per CDR3 protein and no DNA. This sample contains 150,000 or so distinct CDR3 sequences. The sequencing sample was made of blood. These receptors all come from a human donor with ulcerative colitis or Crohn's disease, or a healthy co-twin of an affected twin (not recorded which).

The chain is built from TRBV10-3 and TRBJ1-2. The V gene's germline CDR1 is ENHRY and CDR2 SYGVKD. The CDR3 spans 14 residues. The CDR3 sequence is CAISEPSGHYGYTF.

The chain links TRBV9 to TRBJ2-7; absent DNA, TCRdb's TRBD2 call cannot be checked. Germline CDR1 reads SGDLS; CDR2 reads YYNGEE. This CDR3 spans 17 amino acids. Here the CDR3 reads CASSRGTSGPNLREQYF.

The chain recombines TRBV5-1 with TRBJ1-1; TCRdb calls TRBD1, which cannot be checked without DNA. In germline, CDR1 is SGHRS, CDR2 YFSETQ. The CDR3 is 15 amino acids. Here the CDR3 reads CASSVRQGMNTEAFF.

This rearrangement joins TRBV2 to TRBJ2-1; TCRdb proposes TRBD2, but this gene call is untestable without DNA. CDR3 size: 13 residues. CDR1 is SNHLY, CDR2 FYNNEI, per germline. The CDR3 is CASSALGGSEQFF.

The chain combines TRBV5-6 with TRBJ2-7; TCRdb returns TRBD1, unconfirmable since there is no DNA. Germline V lookup: CDR1 SGHDT, CDR2 YYEEEE. The CDR3 contains 14 residues. The CDR3 loop is CASSPRTGPHEQYF.

The chain joins TRBV4-3 to TRBJ2-7; TCRdb names TRBD1, which stays unverified in the absence of DNA. Germline-derived CDR1 and CDR2 are LGHNA and YSLEER. The CDR3 has 15 residues. CDR3 region: CASSPTGTGVYEQYF.

CDR3 region: CSAILRGHQPQHF. The chain couples TRBV29-1 to TRBJ1-5; the TRBD1 assignment by TCRdb is unverifiable without DNA. In germline, CDR1 is SQVTM, CDR2 ANQGSEA. The CDR3 runs 13 residues.

The V and J genes are TRBV5-6 and TRBJ2-7; TCRdb's D call, TRBD2, is unchecked because there is no DNA. Germline CDR1 reads SGHDT; CDR2 reads YYEEEE. CDR3 size: 16 residues. The CDR3 is CATRSWRAGVSHEQYF.

V is TRBV7-2 and J is TRBJ1-5; TCRdb's assignment of TRBD1 cannot be checked, as there is no DNA. Germline lookup yields CDR1 SGHTA and CDR2 FQGNSA. The CDR3 runs 15 residues. The CDR3 sequence: CASSFSEGGNQPQHF.

The chain uses TRBV14 and TRBJ1-2; TCRdb's D call of TRBD1 is untestable without DNA. Germline V gene sequence: CDR1 SGHDN, CDR2 FVKESK. CDR3 length equals 14 residues. The CDR3 sequence: CASSLLGGRYGYTF.

The V gene is TRBV5-4, the J gene TRBJ1-6; absent DNA, TCRdb's TRBD1 call cannot be checked. The CDR3 loop spans 17 amino acids. CDR1 is SGHNT and CDR2 is YYREEE in the germline V gene (reference sequence). The chain's CDR3 is CASSPRPGQDYTSPLHF.

This rearrangement joins TRBV11-2 to TRBJ1-1. This CDR3 region has 14 residues. Looked up from germline, CDR1 is SGHAT and CDR2 is FQNNGV. The CDR3 here is CASSLAGFNTEAFF.

The V gene is TRBV10-3, the J gene TRBJ1-5; lacking DNA, the TRBD1 call made by TCRdb goes unchecked. This CDR3 contains 14 residues. Per germline, CDR1 ENHRY and CDR2 SYGVKD. The CDR3 reads CAISAQGAEQPQHF.

V gene TRBV24-1 combines with J gene TRBJ2-1; lacking DNA, the TRBD1 call made by TCRdb goes unchecked. Germline V gene lookup returns CDR1 KGHDR and CDR2 SFDVKD. This CDR3 region has 16 residues. The CDR3 reads CATSDTTGLGYNEQFF.

This chain joins TRBV28 and TRBJ1-1. Germline V gene data show CDR1 as MDHEN and CDR2 as SYDVKM. This CDR3 region has 13 residues. CDR3 loop: CASSLRAPPEAFF.

V and J are TRBV20-1 and TRBJ2-2; TCRdb selects TRBD1, and the lack of DNA leaves this call unchecked. The CDR3 has 14 amino acids. Germline loops: CDR1 DFQATT, CDR2 SNEGSKA (reference sequence). CDR3 loop: CSAEWGPNTGELFF.